This T cell receptor (beta chain) was captured by sequencing in a study of blood T cell repertoires in COVID-19. V gave up 4 bases and J gave up 7 bases, with 17 bases separating them. Germline values: CDR1 MNHEY, CDR2 SVGEGT. The CDR3 totals 15 residues. Some clones are missing from TCRdb's copy, which holds only in-frame ones; the method was immunoSEQ multiplex PCR. This sample yields 180,000 or so clones, of which about 75% are seen a single time; 8.5% to 10% belongs to the top ten. This sequence originates from a woman aged 45-65 years with active or convalescent COVID-19. The sample taken for sequencing was peripheral blood. The chain carries TRBV6-2 or TRBV6-3 and TRBJ1-5; D is unresolved. CDR3 in amino acids: CASSLQVRIGQPQHF. CDR3 DNA: TGTGCCAGCAGTTTGCAGGTCAGGATTGGGCAGCCCCAGCATTTT.